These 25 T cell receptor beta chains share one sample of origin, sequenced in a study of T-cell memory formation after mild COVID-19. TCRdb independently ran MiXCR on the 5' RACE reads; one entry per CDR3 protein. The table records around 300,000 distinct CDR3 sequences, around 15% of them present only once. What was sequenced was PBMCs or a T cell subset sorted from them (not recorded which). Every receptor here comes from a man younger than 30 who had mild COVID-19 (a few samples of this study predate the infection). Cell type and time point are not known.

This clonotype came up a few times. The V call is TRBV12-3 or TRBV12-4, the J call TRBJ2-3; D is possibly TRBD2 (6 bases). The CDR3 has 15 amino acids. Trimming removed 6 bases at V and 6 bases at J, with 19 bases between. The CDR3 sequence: CASRLTGLGRDTQYF. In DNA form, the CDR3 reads TGTGCCAGCAGACTAACGGGACTGGGTCGGGATACGCAGTATTTT.

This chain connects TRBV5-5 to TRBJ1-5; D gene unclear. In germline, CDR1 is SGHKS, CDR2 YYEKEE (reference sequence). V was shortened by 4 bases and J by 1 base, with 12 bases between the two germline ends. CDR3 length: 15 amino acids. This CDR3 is CASSLLPSSNQPQHF. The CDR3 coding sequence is TGTGCCAGCAGCCTTCTCCCCTCCAGCAATCAGCCCCAGCATTTT.

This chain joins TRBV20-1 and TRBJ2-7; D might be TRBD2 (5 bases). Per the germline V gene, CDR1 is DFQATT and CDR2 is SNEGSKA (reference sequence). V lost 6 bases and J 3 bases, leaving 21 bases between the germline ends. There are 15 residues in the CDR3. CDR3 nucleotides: TGCAGTGCGACCCAGAGGGATTCTTCTCTCTACGAGCAGTACTTC. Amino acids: CSATQRDSSLYEQYF.

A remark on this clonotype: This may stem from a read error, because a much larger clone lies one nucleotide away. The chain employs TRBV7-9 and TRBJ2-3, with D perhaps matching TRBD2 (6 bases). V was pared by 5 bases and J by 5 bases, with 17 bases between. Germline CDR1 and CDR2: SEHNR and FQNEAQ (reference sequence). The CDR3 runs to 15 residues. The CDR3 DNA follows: TGTGCCAGCAGCCTACGCGGGGCCAAGAAAGATACGCAGTATTTT. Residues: CASSLRGAKKDTQYF.

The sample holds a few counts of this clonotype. CDR3 region: CSGTGSSYEQYF. In nucleotides, the CDR3 is TGCAGTGGGACAGGGAGCTCCTACGAGCAGTACTTC. The gene calls are TRBV20-1 and TRBJ2-7; 8 bases fit TRBD1. CDR3 length equals 12 residues. V lost 7 bases to trimming and J lost 0 bases; unmatched junction nucleotides: 2. The germline V gene encodes CDR1 DFQATT and CDR2 SNEGSKA (reference sequence).

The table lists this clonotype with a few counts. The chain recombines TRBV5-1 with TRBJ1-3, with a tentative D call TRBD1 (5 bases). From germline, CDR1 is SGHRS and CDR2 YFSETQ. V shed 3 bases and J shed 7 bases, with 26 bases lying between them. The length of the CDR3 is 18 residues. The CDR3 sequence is CASSSQPSGIRGTNTIYF. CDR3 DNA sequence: TGCGCCAGCAGCTCCCAACCCTCAGGGATTCGCGGCACGAACACCATATATTTT.

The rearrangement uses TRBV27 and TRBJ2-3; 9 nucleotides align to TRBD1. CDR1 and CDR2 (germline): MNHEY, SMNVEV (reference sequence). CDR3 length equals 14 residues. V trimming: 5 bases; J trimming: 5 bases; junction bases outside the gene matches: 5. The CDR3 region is CASSRDRVIDTQYF. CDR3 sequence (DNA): TGTGCCAGCAGTCGGGACAGGGTGATAGATACGCAGTATTTT.

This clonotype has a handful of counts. The CDR3 is CASSTGGNYYGYTF. In DNA form, the CDR3 reads TGTGCCAGTAGTACCGGGGGGAACTACTATGGCTACACCTTC. V and J are TRBV19 and TRBJ1-2, with D tentatively TRBD1 (5 bases). This CDR3 spans 14 amino acids. CDR1 LNHDA and CDR2 SQIVND come from the germline V gene (reference sequence). V was trimmed by 4 bases and J by 3 bases, leaving 12 bases between them.

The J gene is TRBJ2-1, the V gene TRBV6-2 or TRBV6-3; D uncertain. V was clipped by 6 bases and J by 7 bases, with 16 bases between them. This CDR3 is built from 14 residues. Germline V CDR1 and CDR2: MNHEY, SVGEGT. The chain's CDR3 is CASSHAGFGNEQFF. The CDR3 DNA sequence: TGTGCCAGCAGCCACGCCGGGTTTGGAAATGAGCAGTTCTTC.

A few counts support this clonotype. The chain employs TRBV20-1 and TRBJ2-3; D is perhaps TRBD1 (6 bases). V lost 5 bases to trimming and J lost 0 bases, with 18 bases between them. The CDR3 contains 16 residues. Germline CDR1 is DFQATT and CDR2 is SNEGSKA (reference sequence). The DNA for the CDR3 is TGCAGTGCTTCCTCGGACAGCCAGGAAAGCACAGATACGCAGTATTTT. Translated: CSASSDSQESTDTQYF.

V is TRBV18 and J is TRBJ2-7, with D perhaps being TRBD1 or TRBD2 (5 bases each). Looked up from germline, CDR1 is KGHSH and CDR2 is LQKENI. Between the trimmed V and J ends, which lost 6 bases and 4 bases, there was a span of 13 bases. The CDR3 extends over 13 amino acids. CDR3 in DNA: TGTGCCAGCTCTACCGGGGCCGGATACGAGCAGTACTTC. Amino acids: CASSTGAGYEQYF.

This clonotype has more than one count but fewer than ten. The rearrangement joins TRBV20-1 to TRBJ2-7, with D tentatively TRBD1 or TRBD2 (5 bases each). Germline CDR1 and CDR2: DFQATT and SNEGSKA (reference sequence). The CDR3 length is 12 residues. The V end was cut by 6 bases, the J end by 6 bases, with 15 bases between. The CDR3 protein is CSAPRGASEQYF. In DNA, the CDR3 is TGCAGTGCGCCCCGGGGCGCGTCCGAGCAGTACTTC.

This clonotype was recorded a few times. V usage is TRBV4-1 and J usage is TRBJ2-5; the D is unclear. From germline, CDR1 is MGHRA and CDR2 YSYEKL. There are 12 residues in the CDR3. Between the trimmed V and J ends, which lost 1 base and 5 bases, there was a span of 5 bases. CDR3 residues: CASSQVDETQYF. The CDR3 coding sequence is TGCGCCAGCAGCCAAGTGGATGAGACCCAGTACTTC.

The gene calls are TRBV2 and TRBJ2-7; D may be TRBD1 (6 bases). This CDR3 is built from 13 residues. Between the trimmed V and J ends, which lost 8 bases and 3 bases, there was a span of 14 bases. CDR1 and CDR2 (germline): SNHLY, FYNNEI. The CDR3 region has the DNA TGTGCCAGCCGACGGGACACCTTCTACGAGCAGTACTTC. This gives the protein CASRRDTFYEQYF.

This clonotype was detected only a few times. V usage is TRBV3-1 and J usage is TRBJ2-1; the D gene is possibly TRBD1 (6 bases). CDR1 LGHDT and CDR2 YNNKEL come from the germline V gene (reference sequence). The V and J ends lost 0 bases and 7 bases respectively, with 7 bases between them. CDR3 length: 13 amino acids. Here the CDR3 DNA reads TGTGCCAGCAGCCAAGAGGGGGCTAATGAGCAGTTCTTC. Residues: CASSQEGANEQFF.

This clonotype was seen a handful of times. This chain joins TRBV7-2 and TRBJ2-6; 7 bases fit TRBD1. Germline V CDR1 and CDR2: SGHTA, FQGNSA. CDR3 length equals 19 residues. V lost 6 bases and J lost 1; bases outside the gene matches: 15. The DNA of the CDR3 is TGTGCCAGCAGAAGGTATCGGGACAGATCTTATTCTGGGGCCAACGTCCTGACTTTC. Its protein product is CASRRYRDRSYSGANVLTF.

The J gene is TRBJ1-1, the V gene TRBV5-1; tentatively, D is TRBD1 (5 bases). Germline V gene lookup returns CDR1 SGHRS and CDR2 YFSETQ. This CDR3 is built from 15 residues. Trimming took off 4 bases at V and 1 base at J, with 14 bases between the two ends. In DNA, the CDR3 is TGCGCCAGCAGCCCGGGACGGATGACGAACACTGAAGCTTTCTTT. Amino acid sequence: CASSPGRMTNTEAFF.

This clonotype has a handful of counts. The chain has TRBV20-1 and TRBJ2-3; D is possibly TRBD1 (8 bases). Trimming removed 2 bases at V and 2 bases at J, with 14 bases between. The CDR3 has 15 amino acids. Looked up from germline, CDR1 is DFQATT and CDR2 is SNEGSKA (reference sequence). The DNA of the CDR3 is TGCAGTGCTAGAAGGACAGGGACTAACACAGATACGCAGTATTTT. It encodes CSARRTGTNTDTQYF.

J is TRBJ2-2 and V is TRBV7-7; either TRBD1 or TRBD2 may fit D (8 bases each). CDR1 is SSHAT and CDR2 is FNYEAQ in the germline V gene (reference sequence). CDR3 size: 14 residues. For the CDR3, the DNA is TGTGCTAGCGGGGCGGACAGGGACTCTAGGGAGCTGTTTTTT. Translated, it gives CASGADRDSRELFF.

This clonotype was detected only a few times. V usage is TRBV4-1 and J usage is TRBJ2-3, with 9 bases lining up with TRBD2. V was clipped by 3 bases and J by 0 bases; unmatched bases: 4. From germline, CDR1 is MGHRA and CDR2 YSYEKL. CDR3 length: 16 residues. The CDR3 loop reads CASSQIAGASTDTQYF. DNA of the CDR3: TGCGCCAGCAGCCAGATAGCGGGGGCTAGCACAGATACGCAGTATTTT.

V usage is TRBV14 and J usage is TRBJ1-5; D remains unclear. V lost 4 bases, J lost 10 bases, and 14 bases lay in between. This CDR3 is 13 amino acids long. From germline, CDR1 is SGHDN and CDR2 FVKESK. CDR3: CASSRAVGSPQHF. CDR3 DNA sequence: TGTGCCAGCAGCCGAGCCGTCGGCAGTCCCCAGCATTTT.

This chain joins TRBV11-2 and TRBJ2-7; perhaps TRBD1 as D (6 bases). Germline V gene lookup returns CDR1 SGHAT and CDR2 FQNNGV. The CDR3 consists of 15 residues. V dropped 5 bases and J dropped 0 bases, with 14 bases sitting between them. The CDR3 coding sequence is TGTGCCAGCAGCCCAGGGGCAGGGGCCTCCTACGAGCAGTACTTC. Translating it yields CASSPGAGASYEQYF.

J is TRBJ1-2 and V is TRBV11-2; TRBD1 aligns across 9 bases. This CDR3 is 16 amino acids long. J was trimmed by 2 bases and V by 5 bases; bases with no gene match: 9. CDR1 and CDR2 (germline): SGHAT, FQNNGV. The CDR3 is CASSRAGQGLNYGYTF. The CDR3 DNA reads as TGTGCCAGCAGCCGAGCTGGACAGGGGCTGAACTATGGCTACACCTTC.

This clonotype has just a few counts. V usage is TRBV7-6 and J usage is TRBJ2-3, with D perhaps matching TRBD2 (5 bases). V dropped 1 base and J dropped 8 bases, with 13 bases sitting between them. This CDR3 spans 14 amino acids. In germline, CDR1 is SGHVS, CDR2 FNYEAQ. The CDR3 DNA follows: TGTGCCAGCAGCTTAGAACTAGTAGAGGGTACGCAGTATTTT. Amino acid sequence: CASSLELVEGTQYF.

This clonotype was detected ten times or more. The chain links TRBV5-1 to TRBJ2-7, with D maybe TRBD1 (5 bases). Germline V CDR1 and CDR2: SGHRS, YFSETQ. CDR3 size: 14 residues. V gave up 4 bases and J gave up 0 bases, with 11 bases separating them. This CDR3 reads CASSPPTDSYEQYF. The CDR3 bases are TGCGCCAGCAGCCCCCCGACAGACTCCTACGAGCAGTACTTC.